The rows below give T cell receptor beta chains drawn from one sample of a study of T cells after yellow fever vaccination. TCRdb reprocessed the 5' RACE reads via MiXCR and lists one record per CDR3 protein. The data contain some 350,000 distinct CDR3 sequences, about 8.7% of them singletons. Sequenced material: PBMCs, taken on the day of the first yellow fever vaccination. The receptors here all came from a man aged 18 to 30 who received the YFV17D yellow fever vaccine. Each CDR3 is given with its conserved first and last residue. D genes are given only for firm matches. Rows may omit the clone size; those that give it use once, few, many or a size class.

v_gene,j_gene,abundance,d_gene,CDR3nt,CDR3aa
TRBV5-1,TRBJ2-3,.,.,TGCGCCAGCAGCTTGGGGACAGATTTCAGCACAGATACGCAGTATTTT,CASSLGTDFSTDTQYF
TRBV7-9,TRBJ2-2,many,TRBD2,TGTGCCAGCAGCCCCTATGGGACTAGCGGGACCGGGGAGCTGTTTTTT,CASSPYGTSGTGELFF
TRBV5-1,TRBJ1-1,few,.,TGCGCCAGCAGCTTGGCCAGGCCGAACACTGAAGCTTTCTTT,CASSLARPNTEAFF
TRBV20-1,TRBJ2-3,few,TRBD2,TGCAGCACAGGGCTAGCGGGGAGAACAGATACGCAGTATTTT,CSTGLAGRTDTQYF
TRBV6-1,TRBJ2-1,few,.,TGTGCCAGCAGGAGGTGGGGGGACAATGAGCAGTTCTTC,CASRRWGDNEQFF
TRBV2,TRBJ2-5,.,.,TGTGCCAGCGAGAGGGGGGCCCAGGAGACCCAGTACTTC,CASERGAQETQYF
TRBV2,TRBJ2-5,few,.,TGTGCCAGCAGACAGGGTTCCACAGAGACCCAGTACTTC,CASRQGSTETQYF
TRBV6-5,TRBJ2-5,.,TRBD2,TGTGCCAGCAGTTACACGATTGGTAGCGGGGGGATGGGGACCCAGTACTTC,CASSYTIGSGGMGTQYF
TRBV14,TRBJ2-7,few,TRBD1,TGTGCCAGCAGCCCCAGGGGGCCATACGAGCAGTACTTC,CASSPRGPYEQYF
TRBV7-7,TRBJ2-1,.,.,TGTGCCAGCAGCTTAGAAGGACTCCACGGTGAGCAGTTCTTC,CASSLEGLHGEQFF
TRBV9,TRBJ1-1,few,TRBD1,TGTGCCAGCAGCCCCTGGACAGGGGGCATCGAGGGCACTGAAGCTTTCTTT,CASSPWTGGIEGTEAFF
TRBV15,TRBJ2-3,.,.,TGTGCCACCAGCAGAGGGTTTGGAGGCACAGATACGCAGTATTTT,CATSRGFGGTDTQYF
TRBV20-1,TRBJ2-2,.,.,TGCAGTGCTATGACAGGGAACACCGGGGAGCTGTTTTTT,CSAMTGNTGELFF
TRBV6-2/TRBV6-3,TRBJ2-1,.,.,TGTGCCAGCCGGACTCCAAACTCCTACAATGAGCAGTTCTTC,CASRTPNSYNEQFF
TRBV20-1,TRBJ2-1,many,.,TGCAGTGCTAGAGACCCCTTCAGGAAGGTAGATGAGCAGTTCTTC,CSARDPFRKVDEQFF
TRBV5-4,TRBJ2-3,few,.,TGTGCCAGCAGCTTGTCAATCGGGGGCGGAACAGATACGCAGTATTTT,CASSLSIGGGTDTQYF
TRBV5-1,TRBJ2-2,few,TRBD1,TGCGCCAGCAGCCCCGGGACAGGGTCCATCGGGGAGCTGTTTTTT,CASSPGTGSIGELFF
TRBV12-3/TRBV12-4,TRBJ2-2,.,TRBD1,TGTGCCAGCAGTTTGGACAGGTCAACCGGGGAGCTGTTTTTT,CASSLDRSTGELFF
TRBV5-4,TRBJ1-1,.,.,TGTGCCAGCCGTCCTGAATGGAAGAACACTGAAGCTTTCTTT,CASRPEWKNTEAFF
TRBV6-4,TRBJ2-1,few,TRBD2,TGTGCCAGCAGTCGCAGAGCGGGGGGCTGGGAAGAGCAGTTCTTC,CASSRRAGGWEEQFF
TRBV6-5,TRBJ1-2,few,.,TGTGCCAGCAGTTTGAACCCGATAAGTGGCTACACCTTC,CASSLNPISGYTF
TRBV9,TRBJ2-5,.,.,TGTGCCAGCAGCGTATTATCGAGGGGGTCAGAGACCCAGTACTTC,CASSVLSRGSETQYF
TRBV2,TRBJ2-3,many,.,TGTGCCAGCAGGCCCCTCACAGATACGCAGTATTTT,CASRPLTDTQYF
TRBV5-1,TRBJ2-5,many,TRBD2,TGCGCCAGCAGCTTGGGACTAGCTGAGACCCAGTACTTC,CASSLGLAETQYF
TRBV4-3,TRBJ2-2,few,.,TGCGCCAGCAGCCCCTCCGGTACCGGGTCACTTCGCGGGGAGCTGTTTTTT,CASSPSGTGSLRGELFF
TRBV6-5,TRBJ1-3,.,.,TGTGCCAGCAGTTATACAGCCGTATACTCTGGAAACACCATATATTTT,CASSYTAVYSGNTIYF